This entry describes one T cell receptor beta chain. Its antigen is as yet unknown. Assay used: immunoSEQ multiplex PCR; TCRdb lists only in-frame clones, some missing. The repertoire holds 180,000 or so clones, with roughly nine tenths as singletons. These data belong to a study of cytomegalovirus exposure and HLA in healthy donors. Study results and limitations: Reportedly, diagnosis of cytomegalovirus status by the classifier showed high specificity and sensitivity.

Sequencing input: PBMCs. The TCR sequence derives from a man younger than 40 in good health and CMV-seropositive.

The CDR3 nucleotides are TGCGCCAGCAGCCAAGATAGGCTAGCGGGTCACAATGAGCAGTTCTTC. This encodes CASSQDRLAGHNEQFF. The chain links TRBV4-3 to TRBJ2-1, with 8 bases identical to TRBD2. The CDR3 has 16 residues. V dropped 0 bases and J dropped 5; count of bases not matched to a gene: 6. Germline lookup yields CDR1 LGHNA and CDR2 YSLEER.